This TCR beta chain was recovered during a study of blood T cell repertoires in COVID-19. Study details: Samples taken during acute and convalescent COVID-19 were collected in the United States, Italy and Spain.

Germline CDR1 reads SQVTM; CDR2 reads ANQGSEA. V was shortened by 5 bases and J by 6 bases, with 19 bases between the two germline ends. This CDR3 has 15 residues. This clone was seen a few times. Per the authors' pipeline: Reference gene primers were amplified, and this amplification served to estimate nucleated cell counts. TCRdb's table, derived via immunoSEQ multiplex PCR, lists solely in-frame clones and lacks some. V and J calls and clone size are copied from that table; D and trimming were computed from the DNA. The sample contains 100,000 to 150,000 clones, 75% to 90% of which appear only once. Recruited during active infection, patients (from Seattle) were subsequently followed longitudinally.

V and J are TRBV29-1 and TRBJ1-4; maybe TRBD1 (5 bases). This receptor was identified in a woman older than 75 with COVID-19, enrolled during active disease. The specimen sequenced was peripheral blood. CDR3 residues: CSVLGGTASHEKLFF. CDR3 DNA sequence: TGCAGCGTTTTGGGCGGGACCGCCTCCCATGAAAAACTGTTTTTT.